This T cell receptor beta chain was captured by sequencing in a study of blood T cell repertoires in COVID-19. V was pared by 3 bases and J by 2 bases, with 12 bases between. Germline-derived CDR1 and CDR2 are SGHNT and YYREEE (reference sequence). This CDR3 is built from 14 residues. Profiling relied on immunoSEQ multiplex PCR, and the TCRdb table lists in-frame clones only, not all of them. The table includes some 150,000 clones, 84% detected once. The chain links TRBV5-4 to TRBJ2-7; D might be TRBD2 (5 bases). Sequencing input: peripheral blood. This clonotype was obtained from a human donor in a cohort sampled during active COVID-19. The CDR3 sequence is CASSSGLSTYEQYF. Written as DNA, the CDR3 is TGTGCCAGCAGCTCCGGACTTTCGACCTACGAGCAGTACTTC.